A single sample gave rise to the 7 T cell receptor beta chains below, sequenced in a study of regulatory T cells in long-lasting Graves disease. The authors built TCR beta libraries using iRepertoire HTBI primers and Arm-PCR of CDR3 regions. MiXCR, run by TCRdb on the multiplex PCR reads, gives a single entry per CDR3 protein. The sample holds roughly 700,000 distinct CDR3 sequences; 30% are singletons and the top ten take 35% to 55%. Noted time point: persistent/refractory GD, antithyroid drugs over 5 years with positive TRAb. PBMC RNA served as the TCR library source. The material was peripheral blood mononuclear cells (PBMCs), obtained when the disease was refractory, from a patient treated with antithyroid drugs. The receptors stem from a female donor with Graves disease.

This chain links TRBV24-1 with TRBJ2-7; the D gene is possibly TRBD2 (9 bases). This CDR3 has 22 residues. Germline-derived CDR1 and CDR2 are KGHDR and SFDVKD. Trimming cost V 7 bases and J 1 base, with 37 bases left between them. CDR3 sequence reads: CATRIRSGQATNRSGSSYEQYF. CDR3 nucleotides: TGTGCCACCAGGATCCGCTCGGGACAGGCAACCAATCGTAGCGGGAGTTCCTACGAGCAGTACTTC.

The CDR3 bases are TGCGCCAGCGCCTCTCTGGGGGAGCAGTTCTTC. Translating it yields CASASLGEQFF. This chain connects TRBV4-1 to TRBJ2-1; D is ambiguous. Trimming removed 8 bases from V and 10 bases from J, with 12 bases in between. CDR3 length: 11 amino acids. Germline V CDR1 and CDR2: MGHRA, YSYEKL.

The V gene is TRBV9, the J gene TRBJ2-7, with TRBD2 identical over 12 bases. V was clipped by 4 bases and J by 4 bases; unmatched bases: 6. The germline V gene encodes CDR1 SGDLS and CDR2 YYNGEE. CDR3 size: 15 residues. The CDR3 nucleotides read TGTGCCAGCAGCCCCAGACTAGCGGGAGTGTACGAGCAGTACTTC. This translates into CASSPRLAGVYEQYF.

The CDR3 region is CASSITGQMGYTF. The CDR3 bases are TGTGCCAGTAGTATCACGGGACAGATGGGCTACACCTTC. The gene calls are TRBV19 and TRBJ1-2; 7 nucleotides match TRBD1. The length of the CDR3 is 13 residues. From germline, CDR1 is LNHDA and CDR2 SQIVND (reference sequence). J gave up 8 bases and V 3 bases, and 6 bases lay outside the gene matches.

J is TRBJ2-4 and V is TRBV6-2 or TRBV6-3, with 11 nucleotides matching TRBD2. The CDR3 totals 19 residues. Trimming at V came to 5 bases and at J to 1 base, leaving 13 bases not matched to a gene. Germline V gene sequence: CDR1 MNHEY, CDR2 SVGEGT. Here the CDR3 reads CASSASTSGSGGAKNIQYF. CDR3 nucleotides: TGTGCCAGCAGTGCCTCCACTAGCGGGAGTGGGGGTGCCAAAAACATTCAGTACTTC.

This chain joins TRBV6-1 and TRBJ1-2, with D hard to call. Trimming pared 3 bases from V and 3 bases from J, leaving 5 bases between. CDR3 length: 12 residues. The germline V gene encodes CDR1 MNHNS and CDR2 SASEGT. DNA of the CDR3: TGTGCCAGCAGTGACATAGACTATGGCTACACCTTC. Amino acid sequence: CASSDIDYGYTF.

The gene calls are TRBV12-3 or TRBV12-4 and TRBJ2-7; D unresolved. This CDR3 spans 16 amino acids. Deletions cut 1 base from V and 2 bases from J, with 15 bases between. CDR3 amino acids: CASSLDDNRAPYEQYF. In nucleotides, the CDR3 is TGTGCCAGCAGTTTAGACGATAACCGGGCCCCCTACGAGCAGTACTTC.